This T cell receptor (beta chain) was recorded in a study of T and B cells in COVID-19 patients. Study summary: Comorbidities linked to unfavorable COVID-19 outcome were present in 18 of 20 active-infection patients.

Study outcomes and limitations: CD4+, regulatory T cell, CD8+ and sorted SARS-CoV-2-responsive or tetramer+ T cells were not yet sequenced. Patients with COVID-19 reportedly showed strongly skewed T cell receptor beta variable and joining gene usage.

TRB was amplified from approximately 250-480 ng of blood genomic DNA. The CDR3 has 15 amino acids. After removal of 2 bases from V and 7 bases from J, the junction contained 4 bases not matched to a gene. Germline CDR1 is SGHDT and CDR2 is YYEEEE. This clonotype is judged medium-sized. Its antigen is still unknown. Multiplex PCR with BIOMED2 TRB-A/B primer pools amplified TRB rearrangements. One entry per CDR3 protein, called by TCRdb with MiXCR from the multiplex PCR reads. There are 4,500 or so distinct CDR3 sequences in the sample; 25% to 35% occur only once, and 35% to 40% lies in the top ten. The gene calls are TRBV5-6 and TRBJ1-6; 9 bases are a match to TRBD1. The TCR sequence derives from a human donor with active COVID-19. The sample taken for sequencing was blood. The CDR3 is CASSLLGQGNSPLHF. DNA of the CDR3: TGTGCCAGCAGCTTACTAGGACAGGGGAATTCACCCCTCCACTTT.